The rows below give T cell receptor beta chains drawn from one sample of a study of blood T cell repertoires in COVID-19. Sequencing used immunoSEQ multiplex PCR; TCRdb keeps in-frame clones, though not all of them. The table includes over 100,000 clones, 79% detected once. Sample: peripheral blood. The receptors here all came from a woman aged 80 or over with acute or convalescent COVID-19. Both conserved end residues are trimmed from each CDR3.

j_call: TRBJ2-2; v_call: TRBV4-3; cdr3_aa: ASSQALLAGGPSGELF
j_call: TRBJ1-6; v_call: TRBV27; cdr3_aa: ASSLLEGTGDSPLH
j_call: TRBJ2-1; v_call: TRBV9; cdr3_aa: ASSVMAGPYYNEQF
j_call: TRBJ1-6; v_call: TRBV3-1/TRBV3-2; cdr3_aa: ASSPFQGDNSPLH
j_call: TRBJ1-5; v_call: TRBV15; cdr3_aa: ATSRDRQPQH
j_call: TRBJ1-5; v_call: TRBV5-1; cdr3_aa: ASSPGTGSNQPQH
j_call: TRBJ2-3; v_call: TRBV19; cdr3_aa: ASSIEETDTQY
j_call: TRBJ1-3; v_call: TRBV7-2; cdr3_aa: ASSFSTAGNTIY
j_call: TRBJ1-1; v_call: TRBV7-2; cdr3_aa: ASSTGTNTEAF
j_call: TRBJ1-2; v_call: TRBV11-2; cdr3_aa: ASSSPRRGRWYGYT
j_call: TRBJ1-2; v_call: TRBV19; cdr3_aa: ASTPTSGTVNYGYT
j_call: TRBJ1-4; v_call: TRBV6-1; cdr3_aa: ATDRDEKLF
j_call: TRBJ1-1; v_call: TRBV28; cdr3_aa: ASSEIRQVLTEAF
j_call: TRBJ1-1; v_call: TRBV5-4; cdr3_aa: ASSLDRGSRDEAF
j_call: TRBJ1-1; v_call: TRBV5-1; cdr3_aa: ASSPPGAGRSEAF
j_call: TRBJ2-5; v_call: TRBV4-1; cdr3_aa: ASSQEGVGAGETQY
j_call: TRBJ1-1; v_call: TRBV10-3; cdr3_aa: ASRQGGSGAF
j_call: TRBJ1-3; v_call: TRBV7-9; cdr3_aa: ASSRTGGRNSGNTIY
j_call: TRBJ2-2; v_call: TRBV3-1/TRBV3-2; cdr3_aa: ASSLSTGELF
j_call: TRBJ1-2; v_call: TRBV5-4; cdr3_aa: ASSLDRVGYGYT
j_call: TRBJ2-1; v_call: TRBV5-4; cdr3_aa: ASRPHGGANNEQF
j_call: TRBJ2-1; v_call: TRBV7-2; cdr3_aa: ASSPRLAGGPNEQF
j_call: TRBJ1-2; v_call: TRBV10-3; cdr3_aa: AISDFKGIVRYGYT
j_call: TRBJ1-1; v_call: TRBV19; cdr3_aa: ASSETANTEAF
j_call: TRBJ2-1; v_call: TRBV9; cdr3_aa: ASSVDQGDEQF
j_call: TRBJ1-1; v_call: TRBV2; cdr3_aa: ASSQNTEAF
j_call: TRBJ2-1; v_call: TRBV2; cdr3_aa: ASSRGGASYNEQF
j_call: TRBJ2-7; v_call: TRBV3-1/TRBV3-2; cdr3_aa: ASSQWTSGNEQY
j_call: TRBJ1-2; v_call: TRBV5-1; cdr3_aa: ASRQGTISYGYT
j_call: TRBJ2-3; v_call: TRBV2; cdr3_aa: ASSEGLAGSTDTQY
j_call: TRBJ2-7; v_call: TRBV15; cdr3_aa: ATSRGGGTYEQY
j_call: TRBJ1-2; v_call: TRBV7-8; cdr3_aa: ASSFGGRDYGYT
j_call: TRBJ2-4; v_call: TRBV13; cdr3_aa: ASSSRTSGDENIQY
j_call: TRBJ2-7; v_call: TRBV6-5; cdr3_aa: ASSSDRISYEQY
j_call: TRBJ1-5; v_call: TRBV28; cdr3_aa: ASSSPPGGIVDQPQH
j_call: TRBJ1-1; v_call: TRBV9; cdr3_aa: ASSPRQGAGPNTEAF
j_call: TRBJ1-3; v_call: TRBV6-4; cdr3_aa: ASRVQSSGTALSGNTIY
j_call: TRBJ2-2; v_call: TRBV18; cdr3_aa: ASSPRQGVDTGELF
j_call: TRBJ1-2; v_call: TRBV14; cdr3_aa: ASSQTGDYGYT
j_call: TRBJ1-2; v_call: TRBV5-6; cdr3_aa: ASLAWESGQGRYT
j_call: TRBJ1-6; v_call: TRBV28; cdr3_aa: ASNPRGADSPLH
j_call: TRBJ2-7; v_call: TRBV7-2; cdr3_aa: ASSLVAGAYEQY
j_call: TRBJ2-5; v_call: TRBV13; cdr3_aa: ASSAMGRLAGVSSSQETQY
j_call: TRBJ2-3; v_call: TRBV11-3; cdr3_aa: ASSPGLLAGSTDTQY